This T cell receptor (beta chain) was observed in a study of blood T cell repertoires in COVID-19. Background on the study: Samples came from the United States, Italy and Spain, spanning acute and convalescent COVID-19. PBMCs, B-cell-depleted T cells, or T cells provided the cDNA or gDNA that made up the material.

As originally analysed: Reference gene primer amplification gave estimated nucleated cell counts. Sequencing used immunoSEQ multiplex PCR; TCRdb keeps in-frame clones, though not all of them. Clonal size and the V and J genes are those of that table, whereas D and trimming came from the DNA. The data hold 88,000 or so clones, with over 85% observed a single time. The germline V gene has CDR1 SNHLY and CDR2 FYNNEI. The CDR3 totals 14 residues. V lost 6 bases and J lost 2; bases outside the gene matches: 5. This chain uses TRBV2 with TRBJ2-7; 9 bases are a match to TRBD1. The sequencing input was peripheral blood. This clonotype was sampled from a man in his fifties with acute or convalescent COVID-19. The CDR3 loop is CASRTGGTAYEQYF. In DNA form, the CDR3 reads TGTGCCAGCAGGACAGGGGGTACCGCCTACGAGCAGTACTTC.